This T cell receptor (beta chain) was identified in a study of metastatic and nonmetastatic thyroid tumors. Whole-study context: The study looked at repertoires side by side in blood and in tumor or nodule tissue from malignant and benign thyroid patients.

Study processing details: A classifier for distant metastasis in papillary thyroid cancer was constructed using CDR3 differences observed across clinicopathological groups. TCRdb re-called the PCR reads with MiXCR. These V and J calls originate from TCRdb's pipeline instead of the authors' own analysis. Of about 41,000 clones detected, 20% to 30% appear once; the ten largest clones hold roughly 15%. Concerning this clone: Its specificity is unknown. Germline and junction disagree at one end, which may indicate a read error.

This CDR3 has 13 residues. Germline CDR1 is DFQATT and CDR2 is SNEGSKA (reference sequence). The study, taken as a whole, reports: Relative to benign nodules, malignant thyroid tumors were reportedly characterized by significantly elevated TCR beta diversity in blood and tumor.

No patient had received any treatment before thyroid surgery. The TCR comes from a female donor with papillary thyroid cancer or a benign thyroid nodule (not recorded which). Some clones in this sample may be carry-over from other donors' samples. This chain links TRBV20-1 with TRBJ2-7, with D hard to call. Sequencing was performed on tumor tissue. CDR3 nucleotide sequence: TGCAGTGGTAGAGATCCAACTACCTACGAGCAGTACTTC. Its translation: CSGRDPTTYEQYF.